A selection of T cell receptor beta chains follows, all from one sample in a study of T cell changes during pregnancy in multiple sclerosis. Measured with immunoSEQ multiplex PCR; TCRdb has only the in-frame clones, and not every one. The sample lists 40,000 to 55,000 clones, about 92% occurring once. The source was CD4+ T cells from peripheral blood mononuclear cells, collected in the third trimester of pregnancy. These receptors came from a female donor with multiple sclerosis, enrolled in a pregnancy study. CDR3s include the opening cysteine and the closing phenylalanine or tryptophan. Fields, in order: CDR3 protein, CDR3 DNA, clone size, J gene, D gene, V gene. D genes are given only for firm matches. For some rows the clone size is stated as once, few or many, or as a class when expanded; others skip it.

CDR3: CAWSLGQGRGYF
DNA: TGTGCCTGGAGTTTAGGACAGGGTCGTGGGTACTTC
size: NA
J: TRBJ2-7
D: TRBD1
V: TRBV30

CDR3: CASSRVGGAQTREQYF
DNA: TGTGCCAGCAGCAGAGTGGGGGGGGCCCAAACGAGAGAGCAGTACTTC
size: NA
J: TRBJ2-7
D: NA
V: TRBV7-6

CDR3: CAIRDRGRDEKLFF
DNA: TGTGCCATCAGAGACAGGGGGAGAGATGAAAAACTGTTTTTT
size: NA
J: TRBJ1-4
D: TRBD1
V: TRBV10-3

CDR3: CASSLRTGITDTQYF
DNA: TGTGCCAGCAGCTTAAGGACAGGGATAACAGATACGCAGTATTTT
size: NA
J: TRBJ2-3
D: TRBD1
V: TRBV5-8

CDR3: CASTFDSSYGYTF
DNA: TGTGCCAGCACTTTCGACAGTTCCTATGGCTACACCTTC
size: NA
J: TRBJ1-2
D: NA
V: TRBV9

CDR3: CASSARGFGEAFF
DNA: TGTGCCAGCAGCGCCAGAGGGTTTGGTGAAGCTTTCTTT
size: NA
J: TRBJ1-1
D: NA
V: TRBV9

CDR3: CASSFRGVTSTNEKLFF
DNA: TGTGCCAGCAGCTTCCGAGGCGTCACCTCAACTAATGAAAAACTGTTTTTT
size: NA
J: TRBJ1-4
D: NA
V: TRBV5-6

CDR3: CASSQLPGGYPYEQYF
DNA: TGCGCCAGCAGTCAATTGCCCGGGGGTTACCCCTACGAGCAGTACTTC
size: many
J: TRBJ2-7
D: NA
V: TRBV23-1

CDR3: CASNGEGTNTGELFF
DNA: TGTGCCAGTAACGGGGAGGGTACGAACACCGGGGAGCTGTTTTTT
size: few
J: TRBJ2-2
D: TRBD2
V: TRBV9

CDR3: CASSYSKGGNSPLHF
DNA: TGTGCCAGCAGTTACTCGAAGGGGGGGAATTCACCCCTCCACTTT
size: NA
J: TRBJ1-6
D: NA
V: TRBV6-5

CDR3: CASSQDTGGVFSKNIQYF
DNA: TGCGCCAGCAGCCAAGATACAGGGGGCGTTTTTTCCAAAAACATTCAGTACTTC
size: NA
J: TRBJ2-4
D: TRBD1
V: TRBV4-3

CDR3: CASSPQGGIAEAFF
DNA: TGTGCCAGCTCACCACAAGGGGGCATAGCTGAAGCTTTCTTT
size: NA
J: TRBJ1-1
D: TRBD1
V: TRBV18

CDR3: CASNHESIPGYGYTF
DNA: TGTGCCAGTAATCACGAGAGCATCCCAGGCTATGGCTACACCTTC
size: NA
J: TRBJ1-2
D: NA
V: TRBV19

CDR3: CASSPGQNTEAFF
DNA: TGTGCCAGCAGCCCAGGGCAGAACACTGAAGCTTTCTTT
size: once
J: TRBJ1-1
D: NA
V: TRBV7-6

CDR3: CASSSSTDTQYF
DNA: TGTGCCAGCAGCTCCTCCACAGATACGCAGTATTTT
size: once
J: TRBJ2-3
D: NA
V: TRBV11-3

CDR3: CASSGLAETYEQYF
DNA: TGTGCCAGCAGCGGACTAGCGGAGACCTACGAGCAGTACTTC
size: NA
J: TRBJ2-7
D: TRBD2
V: TRBV7-9

CDR3: CASRSTSGGRYEQYF
DNA: TGTGCCAGCCGTTCGACTAGCGGGGGGAGGTACGAGCAGTACTTC
size: NA
J: TRBJ2-7
D: TRBD2
V: TRBV6-5

CDR3: CASSGGEDQETQYF
DNA: TGCGCCAGCAGTGGCGGGGAGGATCAAGAGACCCAGTACTTC
size: NA
J: TRBJ2-5
D: NA
V: TRBV4-1

CDR3: CASSFDRGNTYEQYF
DNA: TGTGCCAGCAGCTTCGACAGGGGGAACACCTACGAGCAGTACTTC
size: NA
J: TRBJ2-7
D: TRBD1
V: TRBV11-1

CDR3: CASSSPAVHGYTF
DNA: TGTGCCAGCAGCTCGCCGGCGGTCCATGGCTACACCTTC
size: once
J: TRBJ1-2
D: NA
V: TRBV5-5

CDR3: CASSPDTEAFF
DNA: TGTGCCAGCTCCCCCGACACTGAAGCTTTCTTT
size: NA
J: TRBJ1-1
D: NA
V: TRBV18

CDR3: CASSGRGADTQYF
DNA: TGTGCCAGCAGCGGGAGGGGTGCAGATACGCAGTATTTT
size: NA
J: TRBJ2-3
D: TRBD2
V: TRBV7-3

CDR3: CASSLATGTVATNEKLFF
DNA: TGTGCCAGCAGCCTTGCGACAGGCACCGTTGCAACTAATGAAAAACTGTTTTTT
size: NA
J: TRBJ1-4
D: NA
V: TRBV9

CDR3: CASSTGGGQPQHF
DNA: TGTGCCAGCAGTACGGGGGGAGGACAGCCCCAGCATTTT
size: NA
J: TRBJ1-5
D: NA
V: TRBV14

CDR3: CASSLVGGREQYF
DNA: TGTGCCAGCAGCTTGGTGGGGGGGCGAGAGCAGTACTTC
size: NA
J: TRBJ2-7
D: NA
V: TRBV5-5

CDR3: CASSLGSGTNSPLHF
DNA: TGTGCCAGCAGCTTAGGGTCAGGGACAAATTCACCCCTCCACTTT
size: NA
J: TRBJ1-6
D: NA
V: TRBV7-2

CDR3: CASSQTVFF
DNA: TGTGCCAGCTCTCAGACAGTTTTCTTC
size: NA
J: TRBJ2-7
D: NA
V: TRBV25-1

CDR3: CASSRGTASSYNSPLHF
DNA: TGTGCCAGCAGCCGGGGGACGGCGAGCTCCTATAATTCACCCCTCCACTTT
size: once
J: TRBJ1-6
D: NA
V: TRBV5-5

CDR3: CASRGTGVGELFF
DNA: TGTGCCAGTAGAGGTACAGGGGTCGGGGAGCTGTTTTTT
size: NA
J: TRBJ2-2
D: TRBD1
V: TRBV19